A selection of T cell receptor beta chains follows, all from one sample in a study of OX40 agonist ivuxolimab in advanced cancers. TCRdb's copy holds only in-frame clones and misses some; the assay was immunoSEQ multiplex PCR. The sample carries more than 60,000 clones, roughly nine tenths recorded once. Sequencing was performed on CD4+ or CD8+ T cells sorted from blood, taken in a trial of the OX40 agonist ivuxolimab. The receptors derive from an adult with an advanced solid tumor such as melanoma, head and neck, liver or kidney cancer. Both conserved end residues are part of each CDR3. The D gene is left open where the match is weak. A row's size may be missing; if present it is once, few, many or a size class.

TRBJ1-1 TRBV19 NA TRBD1 TGTGCCAGTAGTACGATACAGGGGGCGCCTGCTTTCTTT CASSTIQGAPAFF
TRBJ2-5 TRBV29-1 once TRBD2 TGCAGCGCACGGACTAGCGGGGGCCGAGAGACCCAGTACTTC CSARTSGGRETQYF
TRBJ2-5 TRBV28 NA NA TGTGCCAGCAGTCCGGCGGGGCAAGAGACCCAGTACTTC CASSPAGQETQYF
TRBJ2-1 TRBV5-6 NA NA TGTGCCAGCAGCTTGGAGAGATACAATGAGCAGTTCTTC CASSLERYNEQFF
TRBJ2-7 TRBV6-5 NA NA TGTGCCAGCAGCGACCCGGGACACGGAGACTACGAGCAGTACTTC CASSDPGHGDYEQYF
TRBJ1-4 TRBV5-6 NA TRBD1 TGTGCCAGCAGCAGCCGGGACAGGGGGCTTCGTGCATCAAGGGAAAAACTGTTTTTT CASSSRDRGLRASREKLFF
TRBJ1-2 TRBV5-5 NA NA TGTGCCAGCAGCTTGGGAATAGGCGGATGGGGTGGCTACACCTTC CASSLGIGGWGGYTF
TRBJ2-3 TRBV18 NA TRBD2 TGTGCCAGCTCACCCGGGACTAGCGGTCGTAGGGATACGCAGTATTTT CASSPGTSGRRDTQYF
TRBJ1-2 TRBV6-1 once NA TGTGCCAGCAGCCAGCAGGGGACCTATCGCTACACCTTC CASSQQGTYRYTF
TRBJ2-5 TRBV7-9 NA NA TGTGCCAGCAGCTTAGTGGGGGTCCAAGAGACCCAGTACTTC CASSLVGVQETQYF
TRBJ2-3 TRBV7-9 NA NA TGTGCCAGCAGCCCAAATCCCCGGGACTCCTACACAGATACGCAGTATTTT CASSPNPRDSYTDTQYF